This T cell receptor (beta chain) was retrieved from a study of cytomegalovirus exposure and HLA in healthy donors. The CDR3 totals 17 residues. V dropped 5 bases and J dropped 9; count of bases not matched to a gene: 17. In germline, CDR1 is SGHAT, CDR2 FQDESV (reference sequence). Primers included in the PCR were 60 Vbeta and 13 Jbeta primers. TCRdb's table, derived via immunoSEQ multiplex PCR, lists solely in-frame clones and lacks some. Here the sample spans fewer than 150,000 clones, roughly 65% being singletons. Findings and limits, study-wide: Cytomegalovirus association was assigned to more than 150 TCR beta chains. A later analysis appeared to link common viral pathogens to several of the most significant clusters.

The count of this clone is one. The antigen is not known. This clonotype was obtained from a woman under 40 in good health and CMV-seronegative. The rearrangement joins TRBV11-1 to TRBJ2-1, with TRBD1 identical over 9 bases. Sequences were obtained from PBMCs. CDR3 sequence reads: CASSDRDRDPLDGEQFF. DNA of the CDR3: TGTGCCAGCAGCGACCGGGACAGGGATCCGCTCGATGGTGAGCAGTTCTTC.